This T cell receptor (beta chain) comes out of a study of blood T cell repertoires in COVID-19. As for the study in general: Samples of COVID-19 (acute and convalescent) were obtained from the United States, Italy and Spain.

The CDR3 has 15 amino acids. Trimming removed 5 bases from V and 0 bases from J; junction bases left unmatched: 2. Germline V CDR1 and CDR2: SEHNR, FQNEAQ (reference sequence). In the study's own analysis: Amplification of reference gene primers provided the estimated nucleated cell counts. Clones were read by immunoSEQ multiplex PCR, and TCRdb kept only the in-frame ones, dropping some. Clonal size and the V and J genes are those of that table, whereas D and trimming came from the DNA. The repertoire consists of 300,000 to 500,000 clones, with around 90% occurring once and the leading ten covering approximately 2%. Enrolled through a virtual design, the participants were between about 18 and 89 years of age and came from about two dozen US areas. Categorization into cohorts depended on clinical history that participants reported.

This chain joins TRBV7-9 and TRBJ2-2; 8 bases are a match to TRBD2. The receptor was isolated from a woman between 40 and 50 years old with acute COVID-19. Sequencing used PBMCs or T cells enriched from blood (not recorded which). The CDR3 coding sequence is TGTGCCAGCAGCGCACTAGCGGCGAACACCGGGGAGCTGTTTTTT. This translates into CASSALAANTGELFF.